The 5 T cell receptor beta chains reported below all come from one sample, sequenced in a study of blood T cell repertoires in COVID-19. Profiling relied on immunoSEQ multiplex PCR, and the TCRdb table lists in-frame clones only, not all of them. The sample shows 200,000 to 250,000 clones, roughly 89% of them seen only once. The sample was PBMCs or T cells enriched from blood (not recorded which). These receptors all stem from a woman between 35 and 50 years old who had recovered from COVID-19.

The chain couples TRBV29-1 to TRBJ1-2; 7 nucleotides match TRBD1. This CDR3 region has 16 residues. J lost 2 bases, V lost 1 base, and 10 bases had no gene match. The germline CDR1 and CDR2 sequences are SQVTM and ANQGSEA. CDR3 sequence: CSVEGPGTAFNYGYTF. CDR3 in DNA: TGCAGCGTTGAAGGCCCAGGGACAGCCTTCAACTATGGCTACACCTTC. Complete variable domain (other parts from reference TRBV29-1 and TRBJ1-2): SAVISQKPSRDICQRGTSLTIQCQVDSQVTMMFWYRQQPGQSLTLIATANQGSEATYESGFVIDKFPISRPNLTFSTLTVSNMSPEDSSIYLCSVEGPGTAFNYGYTFGSGTRLTVV.

V is TRBV10-3 and J is TRBJ1-5; 9 bases fit TRBD1. CDR1 is ENHRY and CDR2 is SYGVKD in the germline V gene. The CDR3 loop spans 15 amino acids. V lost 5 bases to trimming and J lost 4 bases; unmatched junction nucleotides: 6. CDR3 sequence: CAISPGQGLNQPQHF. The CDR3 DNA is TGTGCCATCAGTCCGGGACAGGGTCTAAATCAGCCCCAGCATTTT.

Only one count was recorded for this clone. The gene calls are TRBV7-2 and TRBJ2-7, with a weak D call TRBD1 (6 bases). Germline-derived CDR1 and CDR2 are SGHTA and FQGNSA. The germline V and J ends were trimmed by 5 bases and 3 bases, with 20 bases remaining between them. The CDR3 contains 16 residues. CDR3 in DNA: TGTGCCAGCAGCGCGGTAAGGACAGCTTCGAGCTACGAGCAGTACTTC. Protein: CASSAVRTASSYEQYF.

The V gene is TRBV5-1, the J gene TRBJ2-2, with 9 bases that match TRBD2. The CDR3 sequence is 17 residues long. The germline V gene encodes CDR1 SGHRS and CDR2 YFSETQ. The V segment lost 4 bases and the J segment 0 bases; nucleotides outside the gene matches: 7. The CDR3 loop reads CASSPYPSGTNTGELFF. The DNA of the CDR3 is TGCGCCAGCAGCCCATATCCTAGCGGGACGAACACCGGGGAGCTGTTTTTT.

This chain links TRBV9 with TRBJ1-2; D is ambiguous. Germline CDR1 is SGDLS and CDR2 is YYNGEE. Trimming took 2 bases from V and 1 from J, leaving 12 bases between them. The CDR3 runs 15 residues. The CDR3 reads CASSVQESLNYGYTF. DNA for the CDR3: TGTGCCAGCAGCGTTCAGGAATCGCTTAACTATGGCTACACCTTC.